This T cell receptor beta chain was identified during a study of CD4 T cells in relation to SARS-CoV-2 and coronaviruses. Produced via immunoSEQ multiplex PCR; TCRdb's table is partial and in-frame only. Of 43,000 or so clones detected, over 75% appear once; the ten largest clones hold approximately 1.5%. The CDR3 loop spans 14 amino acids. The V and J ends lost 3 bases and 3 bases respectively, with 9 bases between them. Germline CDR1 is LNHDA and CDR2 is SQIVND (reference sequence). Cryopreserved PBMCs were CD4-enriched, then split into naive and memory cells. Regarding this clone: Its antigen is undetermined.

This clonotype was obtained from an adult with COVID-19. This chain links TRBV19 with TRBJ1-3; D remains unclear. Material for sequencing was naive CD4+ T cells from PBMCs, cultured in vitro. Sample subset: naive CD4+ T cells isolated by negative enrichment. CDR3 DNA: TGTGCCAGTAGTATCGGAGGCGGTGGAAACACCATATATTTT. Amino acid sequence: CASSIGGGGNTIYF.